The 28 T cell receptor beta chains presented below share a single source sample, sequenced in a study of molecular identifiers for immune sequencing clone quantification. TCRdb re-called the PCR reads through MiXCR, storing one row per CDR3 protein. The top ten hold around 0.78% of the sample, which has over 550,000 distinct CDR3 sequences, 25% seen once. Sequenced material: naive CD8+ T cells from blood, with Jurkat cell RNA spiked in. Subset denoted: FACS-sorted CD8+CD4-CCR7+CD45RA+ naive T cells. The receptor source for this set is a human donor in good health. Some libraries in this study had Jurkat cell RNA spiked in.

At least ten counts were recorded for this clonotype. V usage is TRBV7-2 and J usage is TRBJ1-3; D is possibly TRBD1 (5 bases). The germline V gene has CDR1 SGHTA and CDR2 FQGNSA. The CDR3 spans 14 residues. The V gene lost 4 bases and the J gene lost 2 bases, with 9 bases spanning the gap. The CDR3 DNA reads TGTGCCAGCAGCTGGGGGGGTCCTGGAAACACCATATATTTT. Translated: CASSWGGPGNTIYF.

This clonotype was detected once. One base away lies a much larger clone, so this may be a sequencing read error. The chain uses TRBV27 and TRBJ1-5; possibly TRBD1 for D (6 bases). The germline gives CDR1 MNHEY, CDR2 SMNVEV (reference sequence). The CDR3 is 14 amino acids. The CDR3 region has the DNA TGTGCCAGCAGTTTAATGCCAGGGGATCAGTCCCAGCATTTT. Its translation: CASSLMPGDQSQHF.

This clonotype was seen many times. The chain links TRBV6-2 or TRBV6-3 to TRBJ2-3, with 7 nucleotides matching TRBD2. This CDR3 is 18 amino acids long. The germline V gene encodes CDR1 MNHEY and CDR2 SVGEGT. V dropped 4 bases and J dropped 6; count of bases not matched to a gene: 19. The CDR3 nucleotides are TGTGCCAGCAGTTCCCTCCGGGACTATATCCCACGTTCGGATACGCAGTATTTT. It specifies CASSSLRDYIPRSDTQYF.

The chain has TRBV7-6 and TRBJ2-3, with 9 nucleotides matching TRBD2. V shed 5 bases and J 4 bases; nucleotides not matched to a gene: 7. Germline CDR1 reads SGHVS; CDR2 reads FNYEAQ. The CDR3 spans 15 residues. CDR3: CASSPGLARADTQYF. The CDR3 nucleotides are TGTGCCAGCAGCCCTGGACTAGCGAGGGCAGATACGCAGTATTTT.

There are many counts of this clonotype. This chain's CDR3 is CASSPSFIDTQYF. The CDR3 coding sequence is TGTGCCAGCAGTCCCTCTTTTATAGATACGCAGTATTTT. The gene calls are TRBV12-3 or TRBV12-4 and TRBJ2-3, with no clear D. The V and J ends lost 5 bases and 5 bases respectively, with 11 bases between them. The CDR3 is 13 amino acids.

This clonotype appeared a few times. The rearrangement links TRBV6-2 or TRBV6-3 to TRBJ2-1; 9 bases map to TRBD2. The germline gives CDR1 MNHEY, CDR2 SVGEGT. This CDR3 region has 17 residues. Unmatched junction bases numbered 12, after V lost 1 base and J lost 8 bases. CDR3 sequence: CASSYFIAGGPLDEQFF. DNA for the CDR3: TGTGCCAGCAGTTACTTCATCGCGGGGGGGCCTTTGGATGAGCAGTTCTTC.

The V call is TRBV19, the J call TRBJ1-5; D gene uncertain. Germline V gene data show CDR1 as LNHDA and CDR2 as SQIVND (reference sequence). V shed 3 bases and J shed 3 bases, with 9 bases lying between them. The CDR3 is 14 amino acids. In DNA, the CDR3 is TGTGCCAGTAGTATGGCAAGGGCCAATCAGCCCCAGCATTTT. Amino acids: CASSMARANQPQHF.

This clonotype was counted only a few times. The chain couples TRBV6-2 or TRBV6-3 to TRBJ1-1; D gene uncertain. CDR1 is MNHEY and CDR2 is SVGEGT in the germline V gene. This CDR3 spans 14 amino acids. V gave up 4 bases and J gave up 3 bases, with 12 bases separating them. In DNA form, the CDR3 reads TGTGCCAGCAGTTGGACGGAGTGGTACACTGAAGCTTTCTTT. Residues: CASSWTEWYTEAFF.

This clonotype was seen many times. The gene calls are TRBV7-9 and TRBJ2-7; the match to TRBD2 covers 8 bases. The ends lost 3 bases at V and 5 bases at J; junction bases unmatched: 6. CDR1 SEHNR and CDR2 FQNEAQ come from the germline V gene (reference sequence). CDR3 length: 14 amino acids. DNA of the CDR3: TGTGCCAGCAGCTTGGTCGGGGGGGCCCACGAGCAGTACTTC. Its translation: CASSLVGGAHEQYF.

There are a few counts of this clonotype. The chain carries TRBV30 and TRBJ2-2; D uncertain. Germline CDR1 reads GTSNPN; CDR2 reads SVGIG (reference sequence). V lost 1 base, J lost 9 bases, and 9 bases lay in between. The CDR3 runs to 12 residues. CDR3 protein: CAWSAVERELFF. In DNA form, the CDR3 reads TGTGCCTGGAGTGCAGTGGAGCGGGAGCTGTTTTTT.

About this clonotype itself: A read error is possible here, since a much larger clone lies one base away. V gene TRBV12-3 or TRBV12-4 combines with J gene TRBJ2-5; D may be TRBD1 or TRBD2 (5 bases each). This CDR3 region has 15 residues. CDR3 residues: CASSHTRGIQEPQYF. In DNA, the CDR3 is TGTGCCAGCAGCCACACCCGGGGCATCCAAGAGCCCCAGTACTTC.

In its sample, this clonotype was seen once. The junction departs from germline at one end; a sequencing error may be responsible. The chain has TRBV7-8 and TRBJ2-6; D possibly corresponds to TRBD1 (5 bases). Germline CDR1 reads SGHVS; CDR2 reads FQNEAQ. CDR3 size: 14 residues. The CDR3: CASRLVSGATVLPF. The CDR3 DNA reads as TGTGCCAGCCGCTTAGTCTCTGGGGCCACCGTCCTGCCTTTC. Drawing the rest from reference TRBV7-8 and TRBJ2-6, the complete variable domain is GAGVSQSPRYKVAKRGQDVALRCDPISGHVSLFWYQQALGQGPEFLTYFQNEAQLDKSGLPSDRFFAERPEGSVSTLKIQRTQQEDSAVYLCASRLVSGATVLPFGAGSRLTVL.

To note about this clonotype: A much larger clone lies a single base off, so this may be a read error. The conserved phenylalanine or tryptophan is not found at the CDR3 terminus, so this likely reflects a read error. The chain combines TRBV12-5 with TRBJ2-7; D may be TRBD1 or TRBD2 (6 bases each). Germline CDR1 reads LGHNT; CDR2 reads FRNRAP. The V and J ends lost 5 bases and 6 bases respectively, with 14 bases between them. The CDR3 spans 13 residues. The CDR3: CASGLGPGAEQYS. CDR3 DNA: TGTGCTAGTGGTCTAGGGCCGGGGGCCGAGCAGTACTCC.

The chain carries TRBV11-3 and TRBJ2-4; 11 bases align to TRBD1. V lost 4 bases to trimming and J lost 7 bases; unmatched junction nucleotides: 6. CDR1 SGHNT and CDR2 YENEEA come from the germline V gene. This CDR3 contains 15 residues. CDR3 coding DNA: TGTGCCAGCAGCTCGGGACAGGGGGGCGGGAACATTCAGTACTTC. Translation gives CASSSGQGGGNIQYF.

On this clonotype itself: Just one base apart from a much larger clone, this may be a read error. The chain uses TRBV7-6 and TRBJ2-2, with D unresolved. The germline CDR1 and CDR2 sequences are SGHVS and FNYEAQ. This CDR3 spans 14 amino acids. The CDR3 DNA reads TGTACCAGCTCTGTTGGGCTGGGGAACGGGGAGCTGTTTTTT. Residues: CTSSVGLGNGELFF.

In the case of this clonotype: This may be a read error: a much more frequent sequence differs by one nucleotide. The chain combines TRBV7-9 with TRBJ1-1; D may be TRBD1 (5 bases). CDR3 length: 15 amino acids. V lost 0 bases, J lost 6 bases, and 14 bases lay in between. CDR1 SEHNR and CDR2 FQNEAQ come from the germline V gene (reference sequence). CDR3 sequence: CASSLAYSRGAEAFF. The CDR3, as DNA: TGTGCCAGCAGCTTAGCCTATAGTAGAGGGGCTGAAGCTTTCTTT.

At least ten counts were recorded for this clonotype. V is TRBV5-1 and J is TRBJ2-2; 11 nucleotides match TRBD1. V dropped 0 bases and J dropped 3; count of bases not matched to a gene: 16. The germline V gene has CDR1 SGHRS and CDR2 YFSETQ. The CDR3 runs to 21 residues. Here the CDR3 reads CASSLGRGQGAYLSDTGELFF. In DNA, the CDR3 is TGCGCCAGCAGCTTGGGAAGAGGACAGGGGGCCTATTTGTCCGACACCGGGGAGCTGTTTTTT.

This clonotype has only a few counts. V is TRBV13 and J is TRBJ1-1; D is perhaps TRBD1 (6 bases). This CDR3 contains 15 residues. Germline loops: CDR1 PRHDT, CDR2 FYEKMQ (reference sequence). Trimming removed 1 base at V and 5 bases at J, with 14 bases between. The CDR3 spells CASSLESGARTEAFF. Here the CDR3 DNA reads TGTGCCAGCAGCTTAGAATCGGGGGCGCGGACTGAAGCTTTCTTT.

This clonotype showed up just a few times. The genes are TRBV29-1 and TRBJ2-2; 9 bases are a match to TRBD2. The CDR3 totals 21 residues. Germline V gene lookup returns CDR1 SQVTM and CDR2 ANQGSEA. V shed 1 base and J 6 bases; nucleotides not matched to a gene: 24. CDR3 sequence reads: CSVEGRARPSYSGSGAGELFF. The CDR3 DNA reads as TGCAGCGTTGAAGGGCGGGCGCGTCCCTCCTATAGCGGGAGTGGGGCCGGGGAGCTGTTTTTT.

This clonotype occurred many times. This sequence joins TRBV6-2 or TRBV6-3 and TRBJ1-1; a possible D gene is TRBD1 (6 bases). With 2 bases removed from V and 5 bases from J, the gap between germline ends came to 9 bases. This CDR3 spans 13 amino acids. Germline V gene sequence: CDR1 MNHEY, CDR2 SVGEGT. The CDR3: CASSYGGWTEAFF. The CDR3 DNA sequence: TGTGCCAGCAGTTACGGGGGCTGGACTGAAGCTTTCTTT.

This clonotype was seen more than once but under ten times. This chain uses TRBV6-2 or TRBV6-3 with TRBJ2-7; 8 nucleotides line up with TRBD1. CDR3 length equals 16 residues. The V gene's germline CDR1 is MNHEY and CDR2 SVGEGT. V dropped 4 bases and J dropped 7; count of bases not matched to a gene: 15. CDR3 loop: CASSSPDRVPPGEQYF. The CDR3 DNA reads TGTGCCAGCAGTTCTCCGGACAGGGTCCCTCCGGGGGAGCAGTACTTC.

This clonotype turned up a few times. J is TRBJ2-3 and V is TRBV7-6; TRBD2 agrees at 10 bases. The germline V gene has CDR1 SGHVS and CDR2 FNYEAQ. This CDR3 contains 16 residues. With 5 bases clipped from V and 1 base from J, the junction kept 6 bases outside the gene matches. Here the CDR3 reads CASSPGTSEGTDTQYF. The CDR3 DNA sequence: TGTGCCAGCAGCCCCGGGACTAGCGAGGGCACAGATACGCAGTATTTT.

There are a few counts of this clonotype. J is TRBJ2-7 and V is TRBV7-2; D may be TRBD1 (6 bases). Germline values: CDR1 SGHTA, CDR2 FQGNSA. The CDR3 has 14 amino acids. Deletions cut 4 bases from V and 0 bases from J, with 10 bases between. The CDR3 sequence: CASSSGDTSYEQYF. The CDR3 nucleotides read TGTGCCAGCAGCTCAGGGGATACCTCCTACGAGCAGTACTTC.

This CDR3 reads CSARDMGGIQTNYGYTF. DNA of the CDR3: TGCAGTGCTAGAGACATGGGGGGGATTCAAACTAACTATGGCTACACCTTC. This rearrangement joins TRBV20-1 to TRBJ1-2; D is possibly TRBD1 (5 bases). Germline loops: CDR1 DFQATT, CDR2 SNEGSKA (reference sequence). The V and J ends lost 0 bases and 0 bases respectively, with 17 bases between them. This CDR3 region has 17 residues.

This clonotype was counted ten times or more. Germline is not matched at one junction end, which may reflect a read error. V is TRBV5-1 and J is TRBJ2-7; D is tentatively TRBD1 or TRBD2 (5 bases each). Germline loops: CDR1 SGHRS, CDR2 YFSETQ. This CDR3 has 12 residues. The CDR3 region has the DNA TGCGCCAGCAGCCCGGGACCTGCTGGCCAAGACTTC. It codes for CASSPGPAGQDF.

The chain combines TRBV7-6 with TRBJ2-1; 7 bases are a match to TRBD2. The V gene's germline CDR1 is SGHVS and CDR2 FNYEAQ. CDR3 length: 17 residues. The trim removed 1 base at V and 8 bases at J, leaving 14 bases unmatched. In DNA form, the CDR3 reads TGTGCCAGCAGCTTAGAAGGGACGGGAGGAACTAGCGATGAGCAGTTCTTC. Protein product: CASSLEGTGGTSDEQFF.

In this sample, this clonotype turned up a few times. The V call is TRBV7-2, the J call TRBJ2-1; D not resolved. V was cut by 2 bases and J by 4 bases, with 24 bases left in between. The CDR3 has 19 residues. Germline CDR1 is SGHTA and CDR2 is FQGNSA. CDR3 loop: CASSLMGPGLGLSYNEQFF. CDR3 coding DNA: TGTGCCAGCAGCTTAATGGGCCCGGGCTTAGGTTTATCGTACAATGAGCAGTTCTTC. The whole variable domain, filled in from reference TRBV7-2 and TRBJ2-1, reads GAGVSQSPSNKVTEKGKDVELRCDPISGHTALYWYRQSLGQGLEFLIYFQGNSAPDKSGLPSDRFSAERTGGSVSTLTIQRTQQEDSAVYLCASSLMGPGLGLSYNEQFFGPGTRLTVL.

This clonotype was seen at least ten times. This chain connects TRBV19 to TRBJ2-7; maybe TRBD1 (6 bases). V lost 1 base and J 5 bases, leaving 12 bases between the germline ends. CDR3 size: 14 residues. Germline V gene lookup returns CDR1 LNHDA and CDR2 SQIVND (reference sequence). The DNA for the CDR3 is TGTGCCAGTAGTATAGGCCAGGGGATCCACGAGCAGTACTTC. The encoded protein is CASSIGQGIHEQYF.